This T cell receptor beta chain was recorded in a study of CD8 T cells in ankylosing spondylitis. The study's findings and limits: Blood from ankylosing spondylitis patients appeared to carry a characteristic roughly eight-variant TCR beta motif. Some motif variants were previously reported in reactive arthritis synovial fluid and blood. The authors found the disease-linked clones to be CD8+ and relatively rare in peripheral blood. Disease-linked clones were reportedly significantly enriched in matched ankylosing spondylitis synovial fluid.

With 3 bases removed from V and 6 bases from J, the gap between germline ends came to 12 bases. This CDR3 comprises 12 residues. From germline, CDR1 is DFQATT and CDR2 SNEGSKA (reference sequence). TCRdb re-called the 5' RACE reads with MiXCR, one entry per CDR3 protein. This sample has some 800,000 distinct CDR3 sequences; 10% to 15% occur once, and the top ten carry about 0.5%. This clonotype has only a few counts. What it binds is not known. Sequences were obtained from blood, either unsorted or a sorted T cell fraction (not recorded which). The rearrangement links TRBV20-1 to TRBJ2-7; TRBD2 is a possible D gene (7 bases). The TCR sequence derives from a male donor with ankylosing spondylitis. The CDR3 is CSASGGAGEQYF. Written as DNA, the CDR3 is TGCAGTGCTAGTGGGGGGGCAGGCGAGCAGTACTTC.